This T cell receptor beta chain was sequenced during a study of cytomegalovirus exposure and HLA in healthy donors. It was with 60 Vbeta and 13 Jbeta primers that the PCR ran. The table came from immunoSEQ multiplex PCR; TCRdb's copy has only in-frame clones and leaves some out. The sample includes roughly 170,000 clones, roughly 80% of them seen just once. The donors gave bone marrow, and they were healthy. Points from the study as a whole: It was shown in a later analysis that HLA-associated TCR beta chains were more clonally expanded than other, equally common chains. Common viral pathogens seemed to be connected with several of the most significant clusters, according to a later analysis.

Germline CDR1 SGHTA, CDR2 FQGNSA. V was pared by 5 bases and J by 3 bases, with 5 bases of the junction left unmatched. CDR3 length: 14 residues. A word on this clone: What it recognizes is unknown.

The sample was PBMCs. This receptor was obtained from a man aged 25 to 40 in good health and CMV-seronegative. V gene TRBV7-2 combines with J gene TRBJ1-2; 8 nucleotides align to TRBD1. The CDR3 loop is CASSPGGTDYGYTF. The CDR3 coding sequence is TGTGCCAGCAGCCCAGGGGGCACCGACTATGGCTACACCTTC.